This T cell receptor beta chain was retrieved from a study of chemoradiotherapy in HPV16-positive cancers. At the level of the study: Two HPV16-positive patients' cells yielded candidate HPV-specific clones and common motifs.

This CDR3 spans 13 amino acids. Germline loops: CDR1 SGHRS, CDR2 YFSETQ. The ends were cut back, 1 base at V and 9 bases at J, with 11 bases in the middle. TCRdb's copy holds only in-frame clones and misses some; the assay was immunoSEQ multiplex PCR. Of about 12,000 clones in the sample, over 60% were seen once. Over chemoradiotherapy, repertoires were sampled more than once. This material was acquired from a patient who underwent chemoradiotherapy. The TCR was taken from a human donor with HPV-associated anogenital cancer. This rearrangement joins TRBV5-1 to TRBJ2-1; either TRBD1 or TRBD2 may fit D (6 bases each). CDR3 protein: CASSLKGGSEQFF. The CDR3 region has the DNA TGCGCCAGCAGCTTGAAAGGGGGGAGTGAGCAGTTCTTC.